This TCR beta chain was recorded in a study of a mutant IDH1 vaccine in newly diagnosed glioma (dated by TCRdb to about 2021). Regarding the study in general: Of the 25 to 40 treated patients, approximately 62% were male and 37.5% were female, and the mean age was 40.4 years. Prior to enrollment, standard therapy consisting of radiotherapy alone, temozolomide alone, or radiochemotherapy with temozolomide had been administered to patients, with the combination being received by most patients. Peripheral blood samples were drawn at six visits, namely V03 (baseline), V05, V07, V10, V12 and V13. Longitudinal TCRB deep sequencing was done for some 25 treated patients, wherever samples were available for exploratory analyses.

Taken with the paper, the label for time point translates to: baseline, week 1 (first vaccination visit). The sample's treatment or condition label, decoded: pre-vaccination baseline after standard-of-care therapy. All donors had newly diagnosed IDH1-mutant astrocytomas of WHO grade 3 or 4 that showed loss of nuclear ATRX. The samples were drawn from NOA16, a multicentre, single-arm, open-label phase I trial in Germany that tested a mutant IDH1 peptide vaccine in humans for the first time. For immunogenicity testing, the blood drawn at visit V03 was used as the baseline sample. The DNeasy Blood and Tissue Kit was used to extract genomic DNA from EDTA blood for TCRB sequencing. For CDR1 and CDR2, the germline V gene (reference sequence) lists SEHNR and FQNEAQ. Trimming removed 2 bases from V and 1 base from J, leaving 3 bases between the germline ends. The cysteine opens and the phenylalanine closes a CDR3 of 14 amino acids. Only the CDR3 DNA is retained, 42 bases long and in frame from the first base.

Library creation used the immunoSEQ multiplex PCR assay. Following the manufacturer's protocol, the hsTCRB Kit was used to amplify rearranged TCR beta chain sequences. An Illumina MiSeq was used to sequence the TCRB libraries. Turning to the authors' computational methods: The proprietary platform of the kit vendor was used for demultiplexing, trimming and gene mapping. TCRdb took over this immuneACCESS table, retaining in-frame rearrangements with V and J assigned. Such tables are incomplete; in checked studies, under half of the missing clones stem from an unresolved V gene, and the remainder is unexplained. The V and J calls and the clone size are those of that table, but D and trimming were determined from the DNA. This sample has around 15,000 clones in its table, and nearly 97% of those were observed once. The ten largest clones add up to over 3% of the sample. Study-wide findings and limitations: PBMC samples for TCRB deep sequencing were selected based on availability. Vaccine-induced immune responses across multiple MHC alleles were detected in 90% to 95% of patients. Pseudoprogression appeared unrelated to alterations in the top peripheral T cell clonotypes detected by TCRB sequencing. The authors stated that sample limitations prevented analyses of patient blood samples from being reproduced.

Details on this clone: Its cognate antigen has yet to be identified. Base qualities are not recorded, but no much larger clone differs from it by a single base.

Material: peripheral blood mononuclear cells (PBMCs), obtained from a glioma patient treated with radiotherapy, temozolomide or both. The clonotype was recovered from a woman in her late teens or twenties with glioma. Some clones in this sample may be carry-over from other donors' samples. Recombination joined TRBV7-9 with TRBJ2-6; the D gene is unclear. The DNA sequence is as follows: TGTGCCAGCAGCTTAAGTTCTGGGGCCAACGTCCTGACTTTC. Its coded protein is CASSLSSGANVLTF.